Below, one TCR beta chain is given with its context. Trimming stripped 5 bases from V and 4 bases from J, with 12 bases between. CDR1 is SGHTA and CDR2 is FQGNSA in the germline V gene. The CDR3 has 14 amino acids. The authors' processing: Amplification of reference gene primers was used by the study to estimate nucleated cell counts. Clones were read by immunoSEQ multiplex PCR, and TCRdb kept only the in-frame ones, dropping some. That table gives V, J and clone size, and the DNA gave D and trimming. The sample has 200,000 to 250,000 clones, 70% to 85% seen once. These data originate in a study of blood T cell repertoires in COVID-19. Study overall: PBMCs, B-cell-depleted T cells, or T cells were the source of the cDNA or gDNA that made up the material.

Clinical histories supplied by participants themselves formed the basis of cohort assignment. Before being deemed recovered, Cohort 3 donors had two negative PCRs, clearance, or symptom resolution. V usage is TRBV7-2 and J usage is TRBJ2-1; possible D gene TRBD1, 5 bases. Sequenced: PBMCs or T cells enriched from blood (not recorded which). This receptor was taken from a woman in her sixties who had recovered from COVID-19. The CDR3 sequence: CASSLDQGYNEQFF. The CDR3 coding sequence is TGTGCCAGCAGCCTCGATCAGGGTTACAATGAGCAGTTCTTC.